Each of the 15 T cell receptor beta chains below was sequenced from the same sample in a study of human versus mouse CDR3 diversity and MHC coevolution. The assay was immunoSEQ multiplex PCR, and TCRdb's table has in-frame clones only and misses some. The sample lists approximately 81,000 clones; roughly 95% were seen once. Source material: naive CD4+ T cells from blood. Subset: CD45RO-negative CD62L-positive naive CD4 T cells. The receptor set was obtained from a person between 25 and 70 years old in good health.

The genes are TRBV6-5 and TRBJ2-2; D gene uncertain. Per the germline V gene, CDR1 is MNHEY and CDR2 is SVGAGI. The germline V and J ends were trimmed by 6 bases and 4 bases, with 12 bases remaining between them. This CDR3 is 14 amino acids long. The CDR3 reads CASRVLVRTGELFF. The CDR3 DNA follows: TGTGCCAGCAGAGTGCTAGTGCGCACCGGGGAGCTGTTTTTT.

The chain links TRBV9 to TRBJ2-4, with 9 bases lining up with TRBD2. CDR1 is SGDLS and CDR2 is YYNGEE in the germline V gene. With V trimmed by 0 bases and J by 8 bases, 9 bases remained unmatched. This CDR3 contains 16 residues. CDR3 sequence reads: CASSVESGGRGDIQYF. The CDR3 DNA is TGTGCCAGCAGCGTAGAAAGCGGGGGGCGAGGAGACATTCAGTACTTC. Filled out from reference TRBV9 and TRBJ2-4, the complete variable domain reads DSGVTQTPKHLITATGQRVTLRCSPRSGDLSVYWYQQSLDQGLQFLIQYYNGEERAKGNILERFSAQQFPDLHSELNLSSLELGDSALYFCASSVESGGRGDIQYFGAGTRLSVL.

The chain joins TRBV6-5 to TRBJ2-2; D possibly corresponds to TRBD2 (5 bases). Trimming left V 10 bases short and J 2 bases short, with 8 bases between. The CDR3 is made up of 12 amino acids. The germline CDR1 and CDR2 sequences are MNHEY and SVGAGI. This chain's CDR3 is CATGVNTGELFF. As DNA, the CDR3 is TGTGCCACCGGGGTAAACACCGGGGAGCTGTTTTTT.

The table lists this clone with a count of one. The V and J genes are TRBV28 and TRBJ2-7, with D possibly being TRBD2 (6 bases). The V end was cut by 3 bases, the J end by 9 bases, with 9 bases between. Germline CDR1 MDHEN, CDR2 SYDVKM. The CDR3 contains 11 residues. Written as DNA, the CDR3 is TGTGCCAGCAGTTTTGGGACTTCGCAGTACTTC. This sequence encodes CASSFGTSQYF. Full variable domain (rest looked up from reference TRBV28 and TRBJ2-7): DVKVTQSSRYLVKRTGEKVFLECVQDMDHENMFWYRQDPGLGLRLIYFSYDVKMKEKGDIPEGYSVSREKKERFSLILESASTNQTSMYLCASSFGTSQYFGPGTRLTVT.

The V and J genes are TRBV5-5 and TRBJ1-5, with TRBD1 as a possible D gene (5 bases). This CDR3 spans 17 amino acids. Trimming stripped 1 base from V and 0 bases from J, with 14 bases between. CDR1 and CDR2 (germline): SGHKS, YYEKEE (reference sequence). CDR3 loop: CASSLLGVGFSNQPQHF. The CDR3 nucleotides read TGTGCCAGCAGCTTGTTAGGGGTAGGGTTTAGCAATCAGCCCCAGCATTTT. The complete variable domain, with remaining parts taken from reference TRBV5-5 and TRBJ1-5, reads DAGVTQSPTHLIKTRGQQVTLRCSPISGHKSVSWYQQVLGQGPQFIFQYYEKEERGRGNFPDRFSARQFPNYSSELNVNALLLGDSALYLCASSLLGVGFSNQPQHFGDGTRLSIL.

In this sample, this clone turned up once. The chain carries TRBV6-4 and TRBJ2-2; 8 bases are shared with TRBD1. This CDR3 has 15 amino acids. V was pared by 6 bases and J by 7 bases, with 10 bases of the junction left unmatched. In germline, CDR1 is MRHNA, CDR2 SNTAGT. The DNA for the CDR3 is TGTGCCAGCAGGCCTGGACAGGGTCACAGCGGGGAGCTGTTTTTT. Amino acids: CASRPGQGHSGELFF.

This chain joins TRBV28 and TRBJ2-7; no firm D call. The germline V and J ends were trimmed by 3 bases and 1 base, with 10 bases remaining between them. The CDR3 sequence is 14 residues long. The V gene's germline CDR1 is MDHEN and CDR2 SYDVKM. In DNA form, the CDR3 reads TGTGCCAGCAGTTTTAATTCCGGTTCCTACGAGCAGTACTTC. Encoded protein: CASSFNSGSYEQYF. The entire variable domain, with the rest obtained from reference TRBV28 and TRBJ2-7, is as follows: DVKVTQSSRYLVKRTGEKVFLECVQDMDHENMFWYRQDPGLGLRLIYFSYDVKMKEKGDIPEGYSVSREKKERFSLILESASTNQTSMYLCASSFNSGSYEQYFGPGTRLTVT.

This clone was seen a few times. This CDR3 reads CASSISGGAPDTQYF. The CDR3, as DNA: TGTGCCAGCAGCATTAGCGGGGGGGCCCCAGATACGCAGTATTTT. This chain joins TRBV6-4 and TRBJ2-3; 11 bases align to TRBD2. The V segment lost 6 bases and the J segment 4 bases; nucleotides outside the gene matches: 6. There are 15 residues in the CDR3. Germline-derived CDR1 and CDR2 are MRHNA and SNTAGT.

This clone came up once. The CDR3 region has the DNA TGTGCCAGCAGCTACACAGGGGGGCTATCCTACAATGAGCAGTTCTTC. The encoded protein is CASSYTGGLSYNEQFF. The V call is TRBV7-3, the J call TRBJ2-1, with 8 nucleotides matching TRBD1. Germline V gene sequence: CDR1 SGHTA, CDR2 FQGTGA. V lost 4 bases to trimming and J lost 1 base; unmatched junction nucleotides: 6. CDR3 length: 16 residues.

CDR3: CASATGRQGATF. CDR3 in DNA: TGTGCCAGCGCAACGGGCAGACAGGGGGCCACCTTC. This sequence joins TRBV18 and TRBJ1-2; 10 bases match TRBD1. V lost 8 bases to trimming and J lost 13 bases; unmatched junction nucleotides: 10. CDR3 length: 12 amino acids. CDR1 is KGHSH, CDR2 LQKENI, per germline.

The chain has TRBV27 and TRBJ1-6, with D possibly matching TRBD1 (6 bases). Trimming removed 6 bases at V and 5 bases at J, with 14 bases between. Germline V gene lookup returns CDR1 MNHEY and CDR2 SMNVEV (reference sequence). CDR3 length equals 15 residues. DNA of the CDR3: TGTGCCAGCAGGAAGGGGTGGGACAATAATTCACCCCTCCACTTT. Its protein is CASRKGWDNNSPLHF.

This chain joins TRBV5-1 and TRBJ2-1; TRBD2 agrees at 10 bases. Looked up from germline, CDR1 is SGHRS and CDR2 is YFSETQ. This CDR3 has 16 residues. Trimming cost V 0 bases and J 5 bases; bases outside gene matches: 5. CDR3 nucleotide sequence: TGCGCCAGCAGCTTGGGTTTAGCGGGAGGCCACAATGAGCAGTTCTTC. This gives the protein CASSLGLAGGHNEQFF.

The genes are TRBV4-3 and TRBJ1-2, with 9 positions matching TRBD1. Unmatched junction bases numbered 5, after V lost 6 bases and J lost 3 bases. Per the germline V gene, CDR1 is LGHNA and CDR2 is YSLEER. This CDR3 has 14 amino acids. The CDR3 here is CASSRDRGYYGYTF. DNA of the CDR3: TGCGCCAGCAGTCGCGACAGGGGGTACTATGGCTACACCTTC.

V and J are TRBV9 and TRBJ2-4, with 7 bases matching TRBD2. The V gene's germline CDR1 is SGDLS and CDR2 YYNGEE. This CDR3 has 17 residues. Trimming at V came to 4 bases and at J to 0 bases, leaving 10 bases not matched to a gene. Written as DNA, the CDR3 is TGTGCCAGCAGCCCCCGCGGCGGGGGACTAGCCAAAAACATTCAGTACTTC. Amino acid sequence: CASSPRGGGLAKNIQYF.

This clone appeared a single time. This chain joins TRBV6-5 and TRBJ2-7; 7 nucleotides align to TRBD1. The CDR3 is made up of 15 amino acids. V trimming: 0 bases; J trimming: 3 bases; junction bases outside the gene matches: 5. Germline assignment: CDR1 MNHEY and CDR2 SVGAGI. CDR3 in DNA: TGTGCCAGCAGTTACTCTAGGGGGCTCGGCTACGAGCAGTACTTC. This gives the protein CASSYSRGLGYEQYF.